This T cell receptor (beta chain) originates from a study of molecular identifiers for immune sequencing clone quantification. Using its own MiXCR run on the PCR reads, TCRdb lists one record per CDR3 protein. The sample has about 100,000 distinct CDR3 sequences, roughly a third seen once. Germline V gene lookup returns CDR1 MDHEN and CDR2 SYDVKM. The CDR3 covers 14 residues. Trimming removed 8 bases at V and 1 base at J, with 14 bases between. This clonotype was seen ten or more times. The sequenced sample was naive CD8+ T cells from blood, with Jurkat cell RNA spiked in. As to subset: FACS-sorted CD8+CD4-CCR7+CD45RA+ naive T cells. V gene TRBV28 combines with J gene TRBJ2-5; D gene ambiguous. The TCR sequence derives from a human donor in good health. Some libraries in this study had Jurkat cell RNA spiked in. Here the CDR3 reads CASLTRGLQETQYF. The DNA for the CDR3 is TGTGCCAGCCTAACGAGAGGCCTCCAAGAGACCCAGTACTTC.